This paragraph reports one T cell receptor (beta chain). The data were taken from a study of cytomegalovirus exposure and HLA in healthy donors. Germline V gene lookup returns CDR1 MRHNA and CDR2 SNTAGT. V was cut by 4 bases and J by 1 base, with 10 bases left in between. The CDR3 sequence is 14 residues long. The PCR was carried out with 60 Vbeta primers and 13 Jbeta primers. Measured with immunoSEQ multiplex PCR; TCRdb has only the in-frame clones, and not every one. The sample has more than 50,000 clones, approximately 71% seen once. This receptor was taken from a man aged 50 or older in good health and CMV-seropositive. The material sequenced was PBMCs. The chain is built from TRBV6-4 and TRBJ1-1, with D possibly matching TRBD1 (5 bases). CDR3 bases: TGTGCCAGCAGTGCAGGAGGGGCGAACACTGAAGCTTTCTTT. Translated: CASSAGGANTEAFF.